Following are 25 T cell receptor beta chains from one sample sequenced in a study of identical twins. One entry per CDR3 protein, called by TCRdb with MiXCR from the 5' RACE reads. Of 1.5 million to 2 million distinct CDR3 sequences in the sample, roughly 35% are singletons; the top ten hold about 0.25%. The specimen sequenced was cord blood. These receptors were collected from a newborn girl in good health.

In this sample, this clonotype turned up once. The chain couples TRBV7-2 to TRBJ2-5, with D possibly matching TRBD2 (5 bases). The germline V gene has CDR1 SGHTA and CDR2 FQGNSA. V was trimmed by 3 bases and J by 11 bases, leaving 19 bases between them. The CDR3 is 14 residues long. The DNA for the CDR3 is TGTGCCAGCAGCTTTCATTCCCTCCGGGGTGAGCAGTACTTC. It codes for CASSFHSLRGEQYF.

The genes are TRBV24-1 and TRBJ1-2; 8 bases are a match to TRBD1. Germline CDR1 is KGHDR and CDR2 is SFDVKD. This CDR3 is 10 amino acids long. Unmatched junction bases numbered 1, after V lost 9 bases and J lost 8 bases. The CDR3 loop reads CATDRGGYTF. CDR3 nucleotides: TGTGCCACCGACAGGGGCGGCTACACCTTC.

As to this clonotype: At one boundary the junction diverges from the germline segment, which might be a read error. The CDR3 is CASSRDGTPSYERYF. As DNA, the CDR3 is TGTGCCAGCAGTCGCGACGGGACACCATCCTACGAGCGGTACTTC. The V and J genes are TRBV28 and TRBJ2-7, with TRBD1 as a possible D gene (6 bases). Germline CDR1 MDHEN, CDR2 SYDVKM. The CDR3 has 15 residues.

This clonotype was seen a few times. This chain connects TRBV7-2 to TRBJ2-3, with D hard to call. Germline values: CDR1 SGHTA, CDR2 FQGNSA. The length of the CDR3 is 16 residues. The V end was cut by 1 base, the J end by 2 bases, with 13 bases between. DNA for the CDR3: TGTGCCAGCAGCTTAGAGGCGGACCTGACCACAGATACGCAGTATTTT. It translates to CASSLEADLTTDTQYF.

This clonotype was seen more than once but under ten times. CDR3 nucleotide sequence: TGCAGCGTTGATAAGGTTAGCTATGGCTACACCTTC. It yields the protein CSVDKVSYGYTF. The gene calls are TRBV29-1 and TRBJ1-2; D call uncertain. V lost 3 bases and J lost 4, with 9 bases in between. Looked up from germline, CDR1 is SQVTM and CDR2 is ANQGSEA. The CDR3 sequence is 12 residues long.

This sequence joins TRBV13 and TRBJ1-6, with D perhaps matching TRBD1 (5 bases). This CDR3 contains 16 residues. Germline loops: CDR1 PRHDT, CDR2 FYEKMQ (reference sequence). V lost 1 base and J lost 4, with 11 bases in between. The CDR3 DNA is TGTGCCAGCAGCTTAGCCCCGGGGGTTTATAATTCACCCCTCCACTTT. Translating gives CASSLAPGVYNSPLHF.

This rearrangement joins TRBV20-1 to TRBJ1-5; D possibly corresponds to TRBD1 (5 bases). V was shortened by 3 bases and J by 1 base, with 10 bases between the two germline ends. Germline assignment: CDR1 DFQATT and CDR2 SNEGSKA (reference sequence). There are 14 residues in the CDR3. As DNA, the CDR3 is TGCAGTGCTAGCTTGCCAGGGAGCAATCAGCCCCAGCATTTT. This codes for CSASLPGSNQPQHF.

This clonotype was seen only a few times. The gene calls are TRBV3-1 and TRBJ2-1; D gene ambiguous. The CDR3 runs 18 residues. V lost 1 base and J 0 bases, leaving 16 bases between the germline ends. The germline CDR1 and CDR2 sequences are LGHDT and YNNKEL (reference sequence). The CDR3: CASSQGLAGPYSYNEQFF. In DNA, the CDR3 is TGTGCCAGCAGCCAAGGACTCGCTGGGCCCTACTCCTACAATGAGCAGTTCTTC.

This clonotype was observed a handful of times. The chain employs TRBV20-1 and TRBJ2-7, with D tentatively TRBD2 (5 bases). CDR1 is DFQATT, CDR2 SNEGSKA, per germline (reference sequence). Between the trimmed V and J ends, which lost 5 bases and 3 bases, there was a span of 8 bases. This CDR3 region has 11 residues. The CDR3 region has the DNA TGCAGTGCTCCCGGACTCTACGAGCAGTACTTC. Protein sequence: CSAPGLYEQYF.

The gene calls are TRBV12-3 or TRBV12-4 and TRBJ2-4, with a weak D call TRBD2 (5 bases). This CDR3 has 15 residues. Trimming shortened V by 1 base and J by 8 bases, and 15 bases separated the two germline ends. CDR3 sequence (DNA): TGTGCCAGCAGTTTAGGACGGGGATGGGGAGACATTCAGTACTTC. The encoded protein is CASSLGRGWGDIQYF.

This clonotype occurred a few times. The chain links TRBV7-9 to TRBJ1-4; D uncertain. V was pared by 2 bases and J by 3 bases, with 16 bases between. The CDR3 extends over 17 amino acids. The germline gives CDR1 SEHNR, CDR2 FQNEAQ (reference sequence). CDR3 nucleotides: TGTGCCAGCAGCTTACTGGCATTGAGGGCCCCTAATGAAAAACTGTTTTTT. Protein product: CASSLLALRAPNEKLFF. The full variable domain, with the rest looked up from reference TRBV7-9 and TRBJ1-4, is DTGVSQNPRHKITKRGQNVTFRCDPISEHNRLYWYRQTLGQGPEFLTYFQNEAQLEKSRLLSDRFSAERPKGSFSTLEIQRTEQGDSAMYLCASSLLALRAPNEKLFFGSGTQLSVL.

A word on this clonotype: One end of the junction varies from germline; a read error may be responsible. The rearrangement joins TRBV7-2 to TRBJ2-1; 9 nucleotides match TRBD2. The V gene's germline CDR1 is SGHTA and CDR2 FQGNSA. The CDR3 sequence is 15 residues long. The CDR3 nucleotides read TGTGCCAGCAGCTTAGGGACTAGCGCTTACAGTGAGCAGTTCTTC. Protein: CASSLGTSAYSEQFF. Based on the CDR3 plus reference TRBV7-2 and TRBJ2-1, the full variable domain is GAGVSQSPSNKVTEKGKDVELRCDPISGHTALYWYRQSLGQGLEFLIYFQGNSAPDKSGLPSDRFSAERTGGSVSTLTIQRTQQEDSAVYLCASSLGTSAYSEQFFGPGTRLTVL.

The rearrangement joins TRBV6-6 to TRBJ1-2; 7 nucleotides match TRBD1. The CDR3 extends over 14 amino acids. Germline V gene sequence: CDR1 MNHNY, CDR2 SVGAGI (reference sequence). V lost 4 bases and J lost 5; bases outside the gene matches: 7. The CDR3 coding sequence is TGTGCCAGCAGTTGGGAGACAGGGATGTATGGCTACACCTTC. Translating it yields CASSWETGMYGYTF.

This clonotype was found many times. The V call is TRBV25-1, the J call TRBJ2-5, with 13 bases matching TRBD2. Germline V gene sequence: CDR1 MGHDK, CDR2 SYGVNS. The CDR3 contains 16 residues. V shed 5 bases and J 5 bases; nucleotides not matched to a gene: 8. The CDR3 DNA reads as TGTGCCAGCAGTTCTCGACTAGCGGGAGGAAGGGAGACCCAGTACTTC. Amino acid sequence: CASSSRLAGGRETQYF.

Remarks on this clonotype: A much bigger clone sits one base away, suggesting this may be a read error. This chain uses TRBV5-1 with TRBJ2-4, with 8 bases that match TRBD2. In germline, CDR1 is SGHRS, CDR2 YFSETQ. The CDR3 extends over 14 amino acids. The junction had 5 bases not matched to a gene; V was cut back by 4 bases and J by 5 bases. CDR3 bases: TGCGCCAGCAGCGACGGACTAGCTGAAAACATTCAGTACTTC. It is translated as CASSDGLAENIQYF.

This clonotype came up a few times. This rearrangement joins TRBV7-2 to TRBJ1-1; D is unresolved. Germline CDR1 reads SGHTA; CDR2 reads FQGNSA. Trimming removed 5 bases from V and 4 bases from J, with 11 bases in between. The CDR3 has 13 amino acids. CDR3 protein: CASSRLLVTEAFF. In DNA, the CDR3 is TGTGCCAGCAGCCGACTTTTAGTCACTGAAGCTTTCTTT.

The chain couples TRBV4-1 to TRBJ2-7; TRBD2 matches at 11 bases. The tail of the sequence fits TRBJ2-4 better, so the J call may be wrong. The germline gives CDR1 MGHRA, CDR2 YSYEKL. This CDR3 comprises 17 residues. As DNA, the CDR3 is TGCGCCAGCAGCCAAGGGTTAGCGGGGGGGCCTAGAAACATTCAGTACTTC. Translation gives CASSQGLAGGPRNIQYF.

This sequence joins TRBV3-1 and TRBJ2-3; no clear D gene. Trimming took off 4 bases at V and 2 bases at J, with 10 bases between the two ends. Germline CDR1 reads LGHDT; CDR2 reads YNNKEL (reference sequence). This CDR3 is 14 amino acids long. The CDR3 here is CASSRERATDTQYF. CDR3 DNA: TGTGCCAGCAGCCGAGAACGGGCCACAGATACGCAGTATTTT.

The chain uses TRBV4-1 and TRBJ1-4; no firm D call. The length of the CDR3 is 15 residues. The V end lost 2 bases, the J end lost 4 bases, and 11 bases lay between the germline ends. CDR1 MGHRA and CDR2 YSYEKL come from the germline V gene. CDR3 DNA: TGCGCCAGCAGCCAACCACTGAGGAGTAATGAAAAACTGTTTTTT. Translation: CASSQPLRSNEKLFF.

A word on this clonotype: Compared with germline, one end of the junction differs, possibly owing to a read error. J is TRBJ2-3 and V is TRBV10-3, with D perhaps TRBD1 or TRBD2 (5 bases each). The CDR3 sequence is 15 residues long. From germline, CDR1 is ENHRY and CDR2 SYGVKD. CDR3: CAISEWDLSTDTQDF. The CDR3 DNA reads as TGTGCCATCAGTGAGTGGGACCTTAGCACAGATACGCAGGATTTT.

The chain employs TRBV21-1 and TRBJ1-5; the D call in the table, TRBD1, was not verified against the DNA. TRBV21-1 is recorded as a pseudogene. This CDR3 has 14 residues. Here the CDR3 reads CASSRTPGNQPQHF. For the CDR3, the DNA is TGTGCCAGCAGCAGGACCCCCGGTAATCAGCCCCAGCATTTT.

This chain uses TRBV15 with TRBJ1-1; D is perhaps TRBD1 (6 bases). This CDR3 region has 17 residues. Trimming removed 1 base at V and 0 bases at J, with 15 bases between. Germline lookup yields CDR1 LNHNV and CDR2 YYDKDF (reference sequence). The CDR3 DNA sequence: TGTGCCACCAGCAGAGTAGACAGAGGGGGAATGAACACTGAAGCTTTCTTT. Its translation: CATSRVDRGGMNTEAFF.

This clonotype appeared a few times. V and J are TRBV4-1 and TRBJ1-2; TRBD1 is a possible D gene (6 bases). Germline CDR1 reads MGHRA; CDR2 reads YSYEKL. The CDR3 has 15 residues. V lost 3 bases and J lost 3, with 14 bases in between. The CDR3 here is CASSHPAGADYGYTF. The CDR3 DNA reads TGCGCCAGCAGCCACCCGGCAGGGGCGGACTATGGCTACACCTTC.

The CDR3 nucleotides read TGTGCAGCGGGGCAGAACCTCCACGAGCAGTACTTC. This encodes CAAGQNLHEQYF. This chain uses TRBV2 with TRBJ2-7; 7 bases agree with TRBD2. Germline-derived CDR1 and CDR2 are SNHLY and FYNNEI. The CDR3 is made up of 12 amino acids.

This clonotype was detected ten times or more. The V gene is TRBV11-2, the J gene TRBJ1-2; TRBD1 matches 8 bases. V lost 10 bases to trimming and J lost 3 bases; unmatched junction nucleotides: 13. The CDR3 consists of 15 residues. The V gene's germline CDR1 is SGHAT and CDR2 FQNNGV. The CDR3 nucleotides are TGTGCCACTCGGACAGGGTGGGTTAAGGACTATGGCTACACCTTC. This gives the protein CATRTGWVKDYGYTF.